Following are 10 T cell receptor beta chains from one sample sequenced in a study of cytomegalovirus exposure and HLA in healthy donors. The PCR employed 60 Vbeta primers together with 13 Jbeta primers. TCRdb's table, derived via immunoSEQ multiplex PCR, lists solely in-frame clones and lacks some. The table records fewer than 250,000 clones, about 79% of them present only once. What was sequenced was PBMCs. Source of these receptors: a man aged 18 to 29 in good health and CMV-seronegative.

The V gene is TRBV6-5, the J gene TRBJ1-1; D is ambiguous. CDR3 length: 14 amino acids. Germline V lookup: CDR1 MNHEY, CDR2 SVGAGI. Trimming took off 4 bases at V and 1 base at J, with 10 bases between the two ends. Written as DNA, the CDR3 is TGTGCCAGCAGTTTCGGCGGGGAGAACACTGAAGCTTTCTTT. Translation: CASSFGGENTEAFF.

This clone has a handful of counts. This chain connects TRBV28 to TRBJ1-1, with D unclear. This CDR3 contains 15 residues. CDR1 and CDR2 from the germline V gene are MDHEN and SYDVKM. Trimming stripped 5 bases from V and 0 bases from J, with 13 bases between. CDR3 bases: TGTGCCAGCAGTACCGCCAGTTTCATGAACACTGAAGCTTTCTTT. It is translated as CASSTASFMNTEAFF.

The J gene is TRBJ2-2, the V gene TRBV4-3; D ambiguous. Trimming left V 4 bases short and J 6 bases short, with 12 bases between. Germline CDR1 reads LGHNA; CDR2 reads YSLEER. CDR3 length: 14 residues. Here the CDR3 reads CASSLRLAAGELFF. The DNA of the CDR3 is TGCGCCAGCAGCCTCCGACTGGCGGCCGGGGAGCTGTTTTTT.

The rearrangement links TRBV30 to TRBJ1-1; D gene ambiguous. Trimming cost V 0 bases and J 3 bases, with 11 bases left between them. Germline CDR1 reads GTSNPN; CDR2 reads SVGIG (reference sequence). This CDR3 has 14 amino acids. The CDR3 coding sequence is TGTGCCTGGAGTGTGGAGGGCTATTACACTGAAGCTTTCTTT. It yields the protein CAWSVEGYYTEAFF.

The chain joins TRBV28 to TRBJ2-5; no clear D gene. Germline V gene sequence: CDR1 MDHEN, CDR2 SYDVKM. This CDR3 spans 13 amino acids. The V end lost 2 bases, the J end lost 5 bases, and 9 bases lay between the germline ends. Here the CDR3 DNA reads TGTGCCAGCAGTTTAGGTCGGTTGGAGACCCAGTACTTC. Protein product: CASSLGRLETQYF.

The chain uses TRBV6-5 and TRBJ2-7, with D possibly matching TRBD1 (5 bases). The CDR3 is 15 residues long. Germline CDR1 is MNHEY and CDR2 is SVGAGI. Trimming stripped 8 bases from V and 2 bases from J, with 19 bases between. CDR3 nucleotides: TGTGCCAGCTCCCGGAGACCAGGGAATCCCTACGAGCAGTACTTC. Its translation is CASSRRPGNPYEQYF.

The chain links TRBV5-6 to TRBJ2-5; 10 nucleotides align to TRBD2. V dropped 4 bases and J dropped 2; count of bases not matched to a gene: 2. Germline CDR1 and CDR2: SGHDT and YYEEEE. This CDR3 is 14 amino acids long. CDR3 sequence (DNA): TGTGCCAGCAGCGCACTAGCGGGGCAAGAGACCCAGTACTTC. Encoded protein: CASSALAGQETQYF.

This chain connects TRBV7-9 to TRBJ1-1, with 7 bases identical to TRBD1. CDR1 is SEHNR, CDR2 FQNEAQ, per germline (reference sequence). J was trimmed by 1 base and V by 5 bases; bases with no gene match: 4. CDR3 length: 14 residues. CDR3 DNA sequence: TGTGCCAGCAGCATGGGACAGCGGAACACTGAAGCTTTCTTT. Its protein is CASSMGQRNTEAFF.

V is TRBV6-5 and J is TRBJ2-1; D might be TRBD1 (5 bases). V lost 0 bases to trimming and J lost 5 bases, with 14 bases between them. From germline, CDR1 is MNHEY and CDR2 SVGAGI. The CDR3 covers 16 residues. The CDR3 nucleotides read TGTGCCAGCAGTTACTCAGACAGTCTTAACCACAATGAGCAGTTCTTC. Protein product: CASSYSDSLNHNEQFF.

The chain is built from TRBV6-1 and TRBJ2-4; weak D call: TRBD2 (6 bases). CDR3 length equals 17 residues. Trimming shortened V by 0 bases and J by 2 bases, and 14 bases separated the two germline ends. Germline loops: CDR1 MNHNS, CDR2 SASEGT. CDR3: CASSEALGLPPKNIQYF. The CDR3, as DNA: TGTGCCAGCAGTGAAGCCTTAGGACTACCACCCAAAAACATTCAGTACTTC.